These 22 T cell receptor beta chains originate from one sample sequenced in a study of T cells expressing NK-cell markers. TCRdb reanalyzed the 5' RACE reads, giving one entry per CDR3 protein sequence and no DNA. In total, the table holds under 500,000 distinct CDR3 sequences. The sample consisted of blood T cells: a sorted CD56 or NKG2C T cell subset, CD4+ or CD8+ T cells, or bulk PBMC T cells (not recorded which). The receptors were sampled from a woman between 18 and 70 years old in good health.

The rearrangement links TRBV7-9 to TRBJ2-7. Per germline, CDR1 SEHNR and CDR2 FQNEAQ (reference sequence). The CDR3 is 12 residues long. The CDR3 sequence: CASSPTDYEQYF.

The chain is built from TRBV4-1 and TRBJ1-4; TCRdb indicates TRBD1, and absent DNA this call remains unverified. The CDR3 is 15 residues long. Germline CDR1 is MGHRA and CDR2 is YSYEKL. The CDR3: CASTPTGTGREKLFF.

The chain carries TRBV5-1 and TRBJ2-5; TCRdb gives TRBD1 as the D gene, but with no DNA this cannot be confirmed. Germline CDR1 is SGHRS and CDR2 is YFSETQ. The CDR3 sequence is 15 residues long. The CDR3 here is CASRGAGISAETQYF.

This chain's CDR3 is CASSLSPGLGGIEQFF. V is TRBV5-1 and J is TRBJ2-1; TCRdb indicates TRBD2, and absent DNA this call remains unverified. CDR3 length: 16 amino acids. Germline loops: CDR1 SGHRS, CDR2 YFSETQ.

The chain carries TRBV7-2 and TRBJ2-2. Germline assignment: CDR1 SGHTA and CDR2 FQGNSA. The CDR3 is 15 amino acids. The CDR3 here is CASSPGEPNTGELFF.

The rearrangement uses TRBV27 and TRBJ2-7. The CDR3 contains 14 residues. CDR1 MNHEY and CDR2 SMNVEV come from the germline V gene (reference sequence). The CDR3 sequence: CASSPQGGPHEQYF.

This rearrangement joins TRBV20-1 to TRBJ2-3. This CDR3 is 13 amino acids long. CDR1 is DFQATT and CDR2 is SNEGSKA in the germline V gene (reference sequence). CDR3 in amino acids: CSAKDPPADTQYF.

V is TRBV9 and J is TRBJ2-1; TCRdb returns TRBD2, unconfirmable since there is no DNA. Germline V CDR1 and CDR2: SGDLS, YYNGEE. This CDR3 is 20 amino acids long. The CDR3 spells CASSVGILAEGGRSYNEQFF.

This chain connects TRBV12-3 or TRBV12-4 to TRBJ2-2; TCRdb's assignment of TRBD2 cannot be checked, as there is no DNA. This CDR3 has 15 amino acids. This CDR3 reads CASTPKPSGTGELFF.

This chain links TRBV12-3 or TRBV12-4 with TRBJ2-1; TCRdb indicates TRBD1, and absent DNA this call remains unverified. The CDR3 spans 14 residues. The chain's CDR3 is CASSLDWGGLEQFF.

CDR3: CASSSYRDKNYNEQFF. The V and J genes are TRBV11-3 and TRBJ2-1; TCRdb gives TRBD1 as the D gene, but with no DNA this cannot be confirmed. Germline-derived CDR1 and CDR2 are SGHNT and YENEEA. CDR3 length: 16 residues.

The rearrangement links TRBV12-3 or TRBV12-4 to TRBJ2-1; the TCRdb D gene call, TRBD1, has no DNA to confirm it. The length of the CDR3 is 14 residues. The chain's CDR3 is CASSPGQGQGEQFF.

The genes are TRBV18 and TRBJ1-2; TCRdb calls TRBD1, which cannot be checked without DNA. The CDR3 covers 14 residues. Germline lookup yields CDR1 KGHSH and CDR2 LQKENI. The CDR3 region is CASSPPGGSSGYTF.

The gene calls are TRBV9 and TRBJ2-1; TCRdb proposes TRBD2, but this gene call is untestable without DNA. This CDR3 has 16 amino acids. Germline V gene lookup returns CDR1 SGDLS and CDR2 YYNGEE. Here the CDR3 reads CASSPQLASFYNEQFF.

This chain uses TRBV27 with TRBJ2-3; TCRdb gives TRBD2 as the D gene, but with no DNA this cannot be confirmed. This CDR3 has 14 residues. The V gene's germline CDR1 is MNHEY and CDR2 SMNVEV (reference sequence). CDR3 loop: CASSVPSSTDTQYF.

This sequence joins TRBV6-4 and TRBJ2-3; the D gene TCRdb calls, TRBD2, cannot be checked with no DNA. Germline CDR1 reads MRHNA; CDR2 reads SNTAGT. This CDR3 is built from 16 residues. CDR3 sequence reads: CASSGNAGGSTDTQYF.

The chain joins TRBV7-3 to TRBJ2-3; TCRdb returns TRBD2, unconfirmable since there is no DNA. The CDR3 loop spans 14 amino acids. The germline V gene has CDR1 SGHTA and CDR2 FQGTGA. The chain's CDR3 is CASSEGLAGDTQYF.

The V call is TRBV4-3, the J call TRBJ2-3; TCRdb selects TRBD2, and the lack of DNA leaves this call unchecked. Germline V lookup: CDR1 LGHNA, CDR2 YSLEER. The CDR3 totals 18 residues. CDR3 in amino acids: CASSNRGRGSYGTDTQYF.

The CDR3 loop is CSVVGGPTDTQYF. The V gene is TRBV29-1, the J gene TRBJ2-3; TCRdb's D gene call, TRBD1, goes unchecked for lack of DNA. CDR3 length: 13 residues. The germline V gene encodes CDR1 SQVTM and CDR2 ANQGSEA.

This chain links TRBV6-5 with TRBJ2-2. The CDR3 has 12 residues. CDR1 MNHEY and CDR2 SVGAGI come from the germline V gene. CDR3 sequence reads: CASSRLFGELFF.

The chain employs TRBV20-1 and TRBJ2-7. CDR3 length: 12 residues. The germline V gene encodes CDR1 DFQATT and CDR2 SNEGSKA (reference sequence). CDR3: CSARGPLYEQYF.

The CDR3 sequence is CATSSPPGGVATEAFF. The chain recombines TRBV15 with TRBJ1-1. The CDR3 runs to 16 residues. The germline V gene has CDR1 LNHNV and CDR2 YYDKDF (reference sequence).